The sequence of this T cell receptor (beta chain) was determined in a study of chemoradiotherapy in HPV16-positive cancers. Note on this clone: What it recognizes is unknown.

Repertoires were generated with immunoSEQ multiplex PCR, while TCRdb's copy carries only in-frame clones and drops some. This table holds about 36,000 clones, roughly 90% found once. Study observations and caveats: Non-HPV-specific T cells did not expand in tumors during treatment, whereas candidate HPV-specific clones and E7-related motifs did.

Germline V gene data show CDR1 as SGHVS and CDR2 as FQNEAQ. The V and J ends lost 1 base and 7 bases respectively, with 17 bases between them. The CDR3 has 17 residues. Specimen: blood, collected from a patient who underwent chemoradiotherapy. The chain is built from TRBV7-8 and TRBJ1-6; tentatively, D is TRBD1 (5 bases). The receptor was isolated from a human donor with HPV-associated anogenital cancer. Written as DNA, the CDR3 is TGTGCCAGCAGCTTAGTAACCGGGACCCTGGGGAATTCACCCCTCCACTTT. Its translation: CASSLVTGTLGNSPLHF. The whole variable domain, filled in from reference TRBV7-8 and TRBJ1-6, reads GAGVSQSPRYKVAKRGQDVALRCDPISGHVSLFWYQQALGQGPEFLTYFQNEAQLDKSGLPSDRFFAERPEGSVSTLKIQRTQQEDSAVYLCASSLVTGTLGNSPLHFGNGTRLTVT.